Listed below are T cell receptor beta chains from one sample, sequenced in a study of T cells after yellow fever vaccination. TCRdb ran MiXCR on the 5' RACE reads and lists one entry per CDR3 protein. Of 500,000 to 650,000 distinct CDR3 sequences listed, less than 15% are singletons. The sequencing used PBMCs, collected on the day of the yellow fever booster vaccination. These receptors were collected from a man younger than 40 who received the YFV17D yellow fever vaccine. Each CDR3 is given with its conserved first and last residue. D genes are given only for firm matches. The listing skips clone size in some rows; elsewhere it reads once, few, many or a size class.

j_call,d_call,v_call,clone_size,cdr3_nt,cdr3_aa
TRBJ2-5,-,TRBV7-8,few,TGTGCCAGCAGCTTAAACCGGGGCCCCCAAGAGACCCAGTACTTC,CASSLNRGPQETQYF
TRBJ2-7,-,TRBV19,-,TGTGCCAGTATGGATCCGGGATCAGCTTACGAGCAGTACTTC,CASMDPGSAYEQYF
TRBJ1-2,-,TRBV4-2,-,TGTGCCAGCAGCCAATACCGCCGGGGGGCGATCGACTATGGCTACACCTTC,CASSQYRRGAIDYGYTF
TRBJ1-1,TRBD1,TRBV29-1,-,TGCAGCGTAGACAGGGATGACACTGAAGCTTTCTTT,CSVDRDDTEAFF
TRBJ2-7,-,TRBV28,-,TGTGCCAGCAGTTCTTTACTGTCGGGGGCTAGCCCGTCCTACGAGCAGTACTTC,CASSSLLSGASPSYEQYF
TRBJ2-7,-,TRBV7-8,many,TGTGCCAGCAGACCCAGGGGAGGAAGATACTACGAGCAGTACTTC,CASRPRGGRYYEQYF
TRBJ2-1,TRBD2,TRBV7-2,many,TGTGCCAGCAGCTTAGAGTTAGCGGGATACAATGAGCAGTTCTTC,CASSLELAGYNEQFF
TRBJ2-7,-,TRBV6-5,-,TGTGCCAGCAGTTACAACGGCGGCCCCTCCTACGAGCAGTACTTC,CASSYNGGPSYEQYF
TRBJ2-7,-,TRBV4-2,-,TGTGCCAGCAGCCAAGCCGGGCAGCGGGCGAGCTCCTACGAGCAGTACTTC,CASSQAGQRASSYEQYF
TRBJ2-2,TRBD1,TRBV6-2/TRBV6-3,few,TGTGCCAGCAGTCCCTATGGGACAGGGGGCTCCGGGGAGCTGTTTTTT,CASSPYGTGGSGELFF
TRBJ2-5,TRBD2,TRBV5-1,-,TGCGCCAGCAGCGCACTAGCGGGAGAAGAGGAGGGAGAGACCCAGTACTTC,CASSALAGEEEGETQYF
TRBJ2-7,TRBD1,TRBV6-4,few,TGTGCCAGCAGTGACTCAGTTAGGGGACAGGGGTCCCACGAGCAGTACTTC,CASSDSVRGQGSHEQYF
TRBJ2-3,-,TRBV12-3/TRBV12-4,few,TGTGCCAGCAGTTTTAGGTGGGTCGACACAGATACGCAGTATTTT,CASSFRWVDTDTQYF
TRBJ2-2,TRBD1,TRBV2,-,TGTGCCAGCAACTCGCAGGGGGCGGGCACCGGGGAGCTGTTTTTT,CASNSQGAGTGELFF
TRBJ2-1,TRBD1,TRBV28,few,TGTGCCAGCCTGGATGGTATGAGACAGGGGGAGTTCTTC,CASLDGMRQGEFF
TRBJ2-1,-,TRBV5-5,-,TGTGCCAGCAGCTTGGCGACAGCTAGCTCCTACAATGAGCAGTTCTTC,CASSLATASSYNEQFF
TRBJ2-7,TRBD2,TRBV10-3,few,TGTGCCATCAGTGGGCTAGCGGGAGATATCTACGAGCAGTACTTC,CAISGLAGDIYEQYF
TRBJ2-1,-,TRBV15,-,TGTGCCACCAGCAGAAAGGGGACGGGCTACAATGAGCAGTTCTTC,CATSRKGTGYNEQFF
TRBJ2-7,-,TRBV12-3/TRBV12-4,few,TGTGCCAGCAGTTTGCAGGGGGAGGACGAGCAGTACTTC,CASSLQGEDEQYF
TRBJ2-2,-,TRBV10-1,-,TGCGCCAGCAGTGAGCGGACAGTGTCCGGGGAGCTGTTTTTT,CASSERTVSGELFF
TRBJ2-1,TRBD2,TRBV5-1,many,TGCGCCAGCAGCTTGTTACTAGCGGGAGGATCTGAGCAGTTCTTC,CASSLLLAGGSEQFF
TRBJ2-6,-,TRBV3-1,-,TGTGCCAGCAGCCGGGACTGGGAGCTAGGGGCCAACGTCCTGACTTTC,CASSRDWELGANVLTF
TRBJ1-1,-,TRBV5-1,-,TGCGCCAGCAGCCCCGCGTCTTCCACTGAAGCTTTCTTT,CASSPASSTEAFF
TRBJ2-7,-,TRBV30,-,TGTGCCTGGAGTGTAGGACTAACCGATCTCTACGAGCAGTACTTC,CAWSVGLTDLYEQYF
TRBJ2-2,TRBD1,TRBV20-1,-,TGCAGTGCTGGTCGACAGGGTAGGGCCACCGGGGAGCTGGTTTTT,CSAGRQGRATGELVF
TRBJ2-3,TRBD2,TRBV4-2,once,TGTGCCAGCAGCCAAGACTCGACTAGCGGGAGGACAGATACGCAGTATTTT,CASSQDSTSGRTDTQYF
TRBJ1-4,-,TRBV20-1,-,TGCAGTGGCCTCCGGGCAGATGGGGAAAAACTGTTTTTT,CSGLRADGEKLFF
TRBJ2-5,-,TRBV20-1,-,TGCAGTGCTAGCCAGCCTCAAGAGACCCAGTACTTC,CSASQPQETQYF
TRBJ2-1,-,TRBV7-9,once,TGTGCCAGCAGCTTATCGGAGCGGGATGGGGGCGATGAGCAGTTCTTC,CASSLSERDGGDEQFF
TRBJ2-1,TRBD2,TRBV5-1,many,TGCGCCAGCAGCGTTGGGACTAGCAATGAGCAGTTCTTC,CASSVGTSNEQFF
TRBJ2-3,TRBD2,TRBV20-1,many,TGCAGTGCTAGGGAGACTAGCGCCCGCACAGATACGCAGTATTTT,CSARETSARTDTQYF
TRBJ2-3,TRBD2,TRBV29-1,few,TGCAGCCTGAGGGGAGGGGACACAGATACGCAGTATTTT,CSLRGGDTDTQYF
TRBJ1-1,-,TRBV9,-,TGTGCCAGCAGCGTAAGGGGGGGAGAAGGAGCTGAAGCTTTCTTT,CASSVRGGEGAEAFF
TRBJ2-1,TRBD2,TRBV5-4,-,TGTGCCAGCAGCTTGGCCGGCGGGGGGCCTACCTACAATGAGCAGTTCTTC,CASSLAGGGPTYNEQFF
TRBJ2-1,-,TRBV18,few,TGTGCCAGCTCAAAGGACCTTCCGTCCTACAATGAGCAGTTCTTC,CASSKDLPSYNEQFF
TRBJ1-6,-,TRBV7-2,few,TGTGCCAGCAGCTTAGTGGCGTCCTATAATTCACCCCTCCACTTT,CASSLVASYNSPLHF
TRBJ2-1,TRBD2,TRBV5-1,many,TGCGCCAGCGTGGGAGGAGCGGGAGGGAGCCATGAGCAGTTCTTC,CASVGGAGGSHEQFF
TRBJ2-2,TRBD1,TRBV5-4,-,TGTGCCAGCAGAGGGGACAGGGGAGGAACCGGGGAGCTGTTTTTT,CASRGDRGGTGELFF
TRBJ2-7,TRBD2,TRBV5-1,many,TGCGCCAGCAGCTTGACTAGCGGGTTGGAGATCGGATTTGGAGAGCAGTACTTC,CASSLTSGLEIGFGEQYF
TRBJ1-1,-,TRBV20-1,-,TGCAGTGCTAGAGATTGGAAGGGCGGGGACACTGAAGCTTTCTTT,CSARDWKGGDTEAFF
TRBJ2-5,TRBD2,TRBV7-9,-,TGTGCCAGCAGCTCCACGACAGGGCTAGCGGGAGAAGAGACCCAGTACTTC,CASSSTTGLAGEETQYF
TRBJ2-1,TRBD1,TRBV11-1,-,TGTGCCAGCAGCTTAGGTGGGACAGGGGATATTGAGCAGTTCTTC,CASSLGGTGDIEQFF
TRBJ2-2,-,TRBV6-2/TRBV6-3,few,TGTGCCACCGCGCAGGACCGCCTGGAGCTGTTTTTT,CATAQDRLELFF
TRBJ2-1,TRBD2,TRBV5-1,many,TGCGCCAGCAGCAGCCCCCTCTTGCGGGAGACCCCCATGGATGAGCAGTTCTTC,CASSSPLLRETPMDEQFF
TRBJ1-3,-,TRBV6-5,few,TGTGCCAGCAGTTATGACAGGTCCTCTGGAAACACCATATATTTT,CASSYDRSSGNTIYF
TRBJ2-1,TRBD2,TRBV20-1,-,TGCAGTGCTCATACTAGCGGGAGGGCGGGTGAGCAGTTCTTC,CSAHTSGRAGEQFF
TRBJ2-1,TRBD2,TRBV10-3,-,TGTGCCTCCAACCGGGACCCCGGGAGGGAGCAGTTCTTC,CASNRDPGREQFF